The 5 T cell receptor beta chains presented below share a single source sample, sequenced in a study of CD8 T cells in ankylosing spondylitis. Study conclusions and caveats: There was a TCR beta motif, made of several highly homologous variants, that appeared characteristic of ankylosing spondylitis blood.

No antigen has been assigned to these receptors. In TCRdb, the 5' RACE reads were re-called with MiXCR into one record per CDR3 protein. The sample records about 210,000 distinct CDR3 sequences, about 7.3% being singletons. Sequencing was done on a sample of blood, either unsorted or a sorted T cell fraction (not recorded which). Receptors originate from a male donor with ankylosing spondylitis.

V is TRBV7-9 and J is TRBJ2-3, with TRBD1 as a possible D gene (5 bases). Trimming removed 5 bases at V and 2 bases at J, with 17 bases between. Germline V gene sequence: CDR1 SEHNR, CDR2 FQNEAQ (reference sequence). The CDR3 loop spans 16 amino acids. The CDR3 DNA reads as TGTGCCAGCAGCGCACGACAGCCGGCGGACACAGATACGCAGTATTTT. Amino acids: CASSARQPADTDTQYF.

This clonotype was counted only a few times. V is TRBV21-1 and J is TRBJ2-3; the DNA was not compared with TRBD1, the D call given in the table. TRBV21-1 corresponds to a pseudogene. The CDR3 covers 19 residues. CDR3 region: CASSRRESTGENIADTQYF. The DNA of the CDR3 is TGTGCCAGCAGCAGACGAGAATCGACAGGGGAAAACATAGCAGATACGCAGTATTTT.

This clonotype was observed many times. The J gene is TRBJ2-5, the V gene TRBV4-1, with 7 bases fitting TRBD2. V dropped 2 bases and J dropped 4; count of bases not matched to a gene: 4. Germline CDR1 and CDR2: MGHRA and YSYEKL. The CDR3 contains 14 residues. The CDR3 DNA reads TGCGCCAGCAGCCAATTCGGGGAGGGAGAGACCCAGTACTTC. Protein product: CASSQFGEGETQYF.

This clonotype was counted at least ten times. V usage is TRBV6-1 and J usage is TRBJ1-2; perhaps TRBD1 as D (6 bases). Trimming took off 3 bases at V and 2 bases at J, with 16 bases between the two ends. The CDR3 sequence is 16 residues long. CDR1 is MNHNS, CDR2 SASEGT, per germline. The CDR3 is CASSDRLDRYNYGYTF. The CDR3, as DNA: TGTGCCAGCAGTGACCGTTTGGACAGATACAACTATGGCTACACCTTC.

CDR3 sequence reads: CASSFRDRDYNEQFF. CDR3 bases: TGTGCCAGCAGCTTCCGGGACAGAGACTACAATGAGCAGTTCTTC. The gene calls are TRBV5-5 and TRBJ2-1, with 7 bases lining up with TRBD1. The germline CDR1 and CDR2 sequences are SGHKS and YYEKEE (reference sequence). The CDR3 runs 15 residues. Trimming cost V 2 bases and J 3 bases; bases outside gene matches: 5.